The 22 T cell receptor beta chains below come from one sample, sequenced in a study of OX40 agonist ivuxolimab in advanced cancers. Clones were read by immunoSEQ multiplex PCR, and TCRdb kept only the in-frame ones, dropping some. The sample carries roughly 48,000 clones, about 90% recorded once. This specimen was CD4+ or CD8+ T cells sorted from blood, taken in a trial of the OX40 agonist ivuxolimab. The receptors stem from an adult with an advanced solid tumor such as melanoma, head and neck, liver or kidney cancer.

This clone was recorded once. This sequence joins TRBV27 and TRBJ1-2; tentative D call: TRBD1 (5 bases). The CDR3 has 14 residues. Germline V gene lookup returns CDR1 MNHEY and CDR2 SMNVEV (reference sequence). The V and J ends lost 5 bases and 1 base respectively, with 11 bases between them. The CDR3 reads CASSIQGVNYGYTF. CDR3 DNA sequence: TGTGCCAGCAGTATCCAAGGGGTTAACTATGGCTACACCTTC.

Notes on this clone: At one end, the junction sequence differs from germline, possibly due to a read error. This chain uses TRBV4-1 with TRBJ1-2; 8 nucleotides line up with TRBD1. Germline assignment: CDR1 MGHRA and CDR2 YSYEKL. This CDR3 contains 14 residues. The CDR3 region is CASSEEDREDGYTF. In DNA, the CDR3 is TGCGCCAGCAGCGAAGAGGACAGGGAGGATGGCTACACCTTC.

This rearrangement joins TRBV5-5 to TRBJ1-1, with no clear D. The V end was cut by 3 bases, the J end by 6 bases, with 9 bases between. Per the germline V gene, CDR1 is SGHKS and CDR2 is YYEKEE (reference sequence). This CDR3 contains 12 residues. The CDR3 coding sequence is TGTGCCAGCAGCTATATCTCCGCTGAAGCTTTCTTT. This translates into CASSYISAEAFF.

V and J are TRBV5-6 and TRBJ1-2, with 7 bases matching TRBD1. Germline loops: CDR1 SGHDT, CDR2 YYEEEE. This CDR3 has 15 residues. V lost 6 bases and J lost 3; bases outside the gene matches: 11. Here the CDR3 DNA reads TGTGCCAGCACCCTCAGGGGGGACATCGACTATGGCTACACCTTC. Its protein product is CASTLRGDIDYGYTF.

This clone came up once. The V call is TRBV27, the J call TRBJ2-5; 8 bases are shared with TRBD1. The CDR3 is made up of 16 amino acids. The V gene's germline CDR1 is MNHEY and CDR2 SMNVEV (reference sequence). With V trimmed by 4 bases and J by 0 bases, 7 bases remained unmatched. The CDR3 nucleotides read TGTGCCAGCAGTTCGCGGACAGGGTTGTACCAAGAGACCCAGTACTTC. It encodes CASSSRTGLYQETQYF.

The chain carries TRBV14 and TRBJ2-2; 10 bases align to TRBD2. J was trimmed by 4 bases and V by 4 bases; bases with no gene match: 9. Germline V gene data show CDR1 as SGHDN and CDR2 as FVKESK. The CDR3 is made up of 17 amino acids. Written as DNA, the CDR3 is TGTGCCAGCAGCCCCGTTGAGACTAGCGGGTTCACCGGGGAGCTGTTTTTT. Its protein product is CASSPVETSGFTGELFF.

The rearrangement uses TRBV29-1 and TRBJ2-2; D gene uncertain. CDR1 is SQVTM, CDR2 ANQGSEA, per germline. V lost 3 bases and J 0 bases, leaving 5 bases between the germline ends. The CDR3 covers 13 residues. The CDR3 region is CSVEEPNTGELFF. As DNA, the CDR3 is TGCAGCGTTGAGGAACCGAACACCGGGGAGCTGTTTTTT.

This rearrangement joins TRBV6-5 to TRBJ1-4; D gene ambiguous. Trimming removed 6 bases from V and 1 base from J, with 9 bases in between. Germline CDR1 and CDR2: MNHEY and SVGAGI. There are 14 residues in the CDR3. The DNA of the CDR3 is TGTGCCAGCAGCCCAGCTGAAACTAATGAAAAACTGTTTTTT. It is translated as CASSPAETNEKLFF.

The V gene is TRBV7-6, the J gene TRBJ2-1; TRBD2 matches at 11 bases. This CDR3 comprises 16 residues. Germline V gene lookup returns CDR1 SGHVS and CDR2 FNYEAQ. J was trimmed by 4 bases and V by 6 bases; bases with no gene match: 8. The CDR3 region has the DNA TGTGCCAGCAGTCCCTTGACTAGCGGGGTATACAATGAGCAGTTCTTC. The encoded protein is CASSPLTSGVYNEQFF. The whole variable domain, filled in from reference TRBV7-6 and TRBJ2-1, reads GAGVSQSPRYKVTKRGQDVALRCDPISGHVSLYWYRQALGQGPEFLTYFNYEAQQDKSGLPNDRFSAERPEGSISTLTIQRTEQRDSAMYRCASSPLTSGVYNEQFFGPGTRLTVL.

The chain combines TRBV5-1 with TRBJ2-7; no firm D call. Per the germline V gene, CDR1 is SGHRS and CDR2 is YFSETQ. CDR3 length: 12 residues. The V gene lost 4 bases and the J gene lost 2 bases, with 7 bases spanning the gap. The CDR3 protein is CASSHGAYEQYF. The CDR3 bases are TGCGCCAGCAGCCATGGGGCCTACGAGCAGTACTTC.

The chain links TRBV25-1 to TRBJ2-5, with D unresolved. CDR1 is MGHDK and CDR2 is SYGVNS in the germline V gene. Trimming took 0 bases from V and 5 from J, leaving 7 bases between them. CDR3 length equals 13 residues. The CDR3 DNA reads TGTGCCAGCAGTGAATATAATGGGGAGACCCAGTACTTC. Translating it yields CASSEYNGETQYF.

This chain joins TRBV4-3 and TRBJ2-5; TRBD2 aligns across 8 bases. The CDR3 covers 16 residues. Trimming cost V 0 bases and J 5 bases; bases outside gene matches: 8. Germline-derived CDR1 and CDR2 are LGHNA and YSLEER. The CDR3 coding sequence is TGCGCCAGCAGCCAAGAGCGGAGCGGGGGCGGGGAGACCCAGTACTTC. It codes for CASSQERSGGGETQYF.

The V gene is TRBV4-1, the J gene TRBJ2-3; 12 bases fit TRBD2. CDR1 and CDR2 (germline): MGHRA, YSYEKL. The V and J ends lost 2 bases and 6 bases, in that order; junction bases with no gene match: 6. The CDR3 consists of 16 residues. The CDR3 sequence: CASSQQLAGGADTQYF. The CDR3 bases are TGCGCCAGCAGCCAACAACTAGCGGGGGGCGCGGATACGCAGTATTTT.

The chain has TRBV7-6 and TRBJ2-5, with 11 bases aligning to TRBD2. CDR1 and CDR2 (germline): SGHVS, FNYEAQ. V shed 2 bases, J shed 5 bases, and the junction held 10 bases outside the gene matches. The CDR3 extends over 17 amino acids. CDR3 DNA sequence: TGTGCCAGCAGCTTATTAGCGGGGGGGACCTCTGGTGAGACCCAGTACTTC. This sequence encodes CASSLLAGGTSGETQYF. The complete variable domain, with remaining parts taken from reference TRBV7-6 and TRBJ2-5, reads GAGVSQSPRYKVTKRGQDVALRCDPISGHVSLYWYRQALGQGPEFLTYFNYEAQQDKSGLPNDRFSAERPEGSISTLTIQRTEQRDSAMYRCASSLLAGGTSGETQYFGPGTRLLVL.

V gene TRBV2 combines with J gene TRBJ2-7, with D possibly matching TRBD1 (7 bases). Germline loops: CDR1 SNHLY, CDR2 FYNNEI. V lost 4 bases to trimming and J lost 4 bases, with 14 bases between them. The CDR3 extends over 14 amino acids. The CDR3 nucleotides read TGTGCCAGCAGTGCAGGGGGGCGTATGTACGAGCAGTACTTC. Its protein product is CASSAGGRMYEQYF.

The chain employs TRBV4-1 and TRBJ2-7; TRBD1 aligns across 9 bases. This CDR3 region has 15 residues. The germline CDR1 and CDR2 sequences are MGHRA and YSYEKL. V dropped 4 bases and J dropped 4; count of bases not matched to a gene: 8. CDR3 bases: TGCGCCAGCAGCCTTGGGACAGGGAGGCCTTACGAGCAGTACTTC. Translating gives CASSLGTGRPYEQYF.

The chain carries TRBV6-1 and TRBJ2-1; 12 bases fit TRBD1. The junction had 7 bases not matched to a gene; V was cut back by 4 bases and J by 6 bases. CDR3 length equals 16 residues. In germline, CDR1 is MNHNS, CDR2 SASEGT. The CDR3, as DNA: TGTGCCAGCAGTGCTGGGACAGGGGGCGATGTCAATGAGCAGTTCTTC. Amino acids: CASSAGTGGDVNEQFF.

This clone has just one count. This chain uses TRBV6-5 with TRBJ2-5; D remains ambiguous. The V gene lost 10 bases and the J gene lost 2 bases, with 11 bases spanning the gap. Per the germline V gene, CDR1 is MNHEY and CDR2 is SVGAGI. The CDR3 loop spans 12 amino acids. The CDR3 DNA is TGTGCCACCCTCACAAATCAAGAGACCCAGTACTTC. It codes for CATLTNQETQYF.

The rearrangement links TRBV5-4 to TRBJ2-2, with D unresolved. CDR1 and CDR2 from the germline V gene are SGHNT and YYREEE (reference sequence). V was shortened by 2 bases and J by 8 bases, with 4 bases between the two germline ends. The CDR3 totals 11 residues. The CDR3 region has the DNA TGTGCCAGCAGCTTTCGGGGGGAGCTGTTTTTT. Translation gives CASSFRGELFF.

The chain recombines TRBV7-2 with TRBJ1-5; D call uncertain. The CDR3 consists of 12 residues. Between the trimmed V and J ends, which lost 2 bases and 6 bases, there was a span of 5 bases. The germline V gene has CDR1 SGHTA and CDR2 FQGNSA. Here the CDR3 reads CASSLRGQPQHF. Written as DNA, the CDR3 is TGTGCCAGCAGCTTAAGAGGTCAGCCCCAGCATTTT.

The CDR3 sequence is CASSDSGRETQYF. CDR3 nucleotide sequence: TGTGCCAGCAGTGACTCTGGGAGGGAGACCCAGTACTTC. This sequence joins TRBV6-4 and TRBJ2-5; the D gene is possibly TRBD2 (6 bases). CDR1 and CDR2 from the germline V gene are MRHNA and SNTAGT. The CDR3 has 13 residues. V gave up 0 bases and J gave up 5 bases, with 7 bases separating them.

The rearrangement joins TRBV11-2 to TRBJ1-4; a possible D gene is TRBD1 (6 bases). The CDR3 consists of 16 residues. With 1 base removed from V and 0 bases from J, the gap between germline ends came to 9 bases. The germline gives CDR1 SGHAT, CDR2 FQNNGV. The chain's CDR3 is CASSLVGQPTNEKLFF. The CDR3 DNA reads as TGTGCCAGCAGCTTAGTTGGACAGCCAACTAATGAAAAACTGTTTTTT.